A selection of T cell receptor beta chains follows, all from one sample in a study of blood T cell repertoires in COVID-19. Sequenced by immunoSEQ multiplex PCR; TCRdb stores in-frame clones only, minus some. The profile covers 130,000 to 150,000 clones, with roughly 90% appearing a single time and about 1.2% taken by the ten largest. Specimen: PBMCs or T cells enriched from blood (not recorded which). These receptors were taken from a woman in her twenties or thirties with acute COVID-19. Both conserved end residues are trimmed from each CDR3.

J,V,CDR3
TRBJ2-1,TRBV5-1,ASSLHPGQGSNEQF
TRBJ2-5,TRBV29-1,SVDQYTIAETQY
TRBJ1-5,TRBV28,ASVSGFRGNQPQH
TRBJ2-7,TRBV6-1,ASSEWASGPYEQY
TRBJ2-7,TRBV4-1,ASSQEGGLSYEQY
TRBJ2-1,TRBV6-2/TRBV6-3,ASSRTGSNEQF
TRBJ2-3,TRBV10-3,AINPGQGLGTDTQY
TRBJ2-2,TRBV27,ASSLGEGPGELF
TRBJ1-1,TRBV20-1,SAETFPEAF
TRBJ2-5,TRBV29-1,SVEGKQGAGETQY
TRBJ2-2,TRBV27,ASSLFGEEPPGELF